A single sample is the source of the 8 T cell receptor beta chains below, sequenced in a study of T-cell reconstitution after alpha-beta-depleted transplantation in children. Preparing the TCRbeta library involved the use of unique molecular identifiers. Via MiXCR, TCRdb re-called the PCR reads, giving one row per CDR3 protein. The sample contains about 260,000 distinct CDR3 sequences, roughly 10% of which appear only once. Specimen: peripheral blood, collected 180 days after TCRalphabeta/CD19-depleted stem cell transplant. Every receptor here comes from a male patient aged 2-15 years who had a stem cell transplant for chronic granulomatous disease, so the T cells may come from the graft donor.

This clonotype was seen ten or more times. The chain recombines TRBV5-6 with TRBJ2-3; 7 bases fit TRBD1. J gave up 2 bases and V 3 bases, and 9 bases lay outside the gene matches. The germline CDR1 and CDR2 sequences are SGHDT and YYEEEE. This CDR3 is 16 amino acids long. CDR3 sequence: CASSSMTGLDTDTQYF. The CDR3 DNA sequence: TGTGCCAGCAGCTCGATGACAGGGTTAGACACAGATACGCAGTATTTT.

The sample holds many counts of this clonotype. The rearrangement links TRBV3-1 to TRBJ2-3, with D unresolved. The CDR3 has 15 amino acids. V lost 5 bases, J lost 4 bases, and 16 bases lay in between. Germline V CDR1 and CDR2: LGHDT, YNNKEL (reference sequence). The CDR3 is CASSTGPRSADTQYF. The CDR3 bases are TGTGCCAGCAGCACCGGGCCCCGGTCGGCAGATACGCAGTATTTT.

This clonotype was recorded many times. CDR3 bases: TGTGCCAGCAGTTTAGTTCCCAACGAGCAGTACTTC. This codes for CASSLVPNEQYF. V usage is TRBV12-3 or TRBV12-4 and J usage is TRBJ2-7; the D is unclear. This CDR3 has 12 amino acids. V was shortened by 1 base and J by 5 bases, with 6 bases between the two germline ends.

This clonotype was seen many times. This sequence joins TRBV5-1 and TRBJ2-1; 12 bases match TRBD2. Looked up from germline, CDR1 is SGHRS and CDR2 is YFSETQ. V gave up 4 bases and J gave up 8 bases; unmatched junction bases: 7. The length of the CDR3 is 15 residues. The CDR3 spells CASSLTSGRLDEQFF. In nucleotides, the CDR3 is TGCGCCAGCAGCCTGACTAGCGGGAGACTCGATGAGCAGTTCTTC.

This clonotype was detected many times. The chain uses TRBV5-1 and TRBJ1-2; unclear D gene. There are 14 residues in the CDR3. CDR1 and CDR2 from the germline V gene are SGHRS and YFSETQ. V was cut by 4 bases and J by 3 bases, with 13 bases left in between. CDR3 in amino acids: CASSRKRVYYGYTF. The DNA for the CDR3 is TGCGCCAGCAGCAGGAAGAGGGTTTACTATGGCTACACCTTC.

This chain connects TRBV5-4 to TRBJ1-1; 9 bases line up with TRBD1. Looked up from germline, CDR1 is SGHNT and CDR2 is YYREEE (reference sequence). The trim removed 3 bases at V and 4 bases at J, leaving 7 bases unmatched. The CDR3 has 15 amino acids. This CDR3 reads CASSSGTGQVTEAFF. CDR3 nucleotides: TGTGCCAGCAGCTCGGGGACAGGGCAAGTCACTGAAGCTTTCTTT. The whole variable domain, remainder taken from reference TRBV5-4 and TRBJ1-1, is ETGVTQSPTHLIKTRGQQVTLRCSSQSGHNTVSWYQQALGQGPQFIFQYYREEENGRGNFPPRFSGLQFPNYSSELNVNALELDDSALYLCASSSGTGQVTEAFFGQGTRLTVV.

At least ten counts were recorded for this clonotype. V and J are TRBV20-1 and TRBJ2-7, with D maybe TRBD1 (6 bases). The CDR3 consists of 13 residues. The V and J ends lost 5 bases and 6 bases respectively, with 17 bases between them. CDR1 and CDR2 from the germline V gene are DFQATT and SNEGSKA (reference sequence). CDR3: CSAGRSIGGEQYF. DNA for the CDR3: TGCAGTGCTGGAAGATCTATAGGGGGCGAGCAGTACTTC.

This clonotype was counted at least ten times. The gene calls are TRBV6-5 and TRBJ2-5, with 10 positions matching TRBD1. CDR3 length: 16 residues. Germline assignment: CDR1 MNHEY and CDR2 SVGAGI. Trimming cost V 2 bases and J 7 bases; bases outside gene matches: 10. The CDR3 region is CASSYAATGGEGTQYF. The CDR3 bases are TGTGCCAGCAGTTACGCCGCGACAGGGGGCGAAGGGACCCAGTACTTC.